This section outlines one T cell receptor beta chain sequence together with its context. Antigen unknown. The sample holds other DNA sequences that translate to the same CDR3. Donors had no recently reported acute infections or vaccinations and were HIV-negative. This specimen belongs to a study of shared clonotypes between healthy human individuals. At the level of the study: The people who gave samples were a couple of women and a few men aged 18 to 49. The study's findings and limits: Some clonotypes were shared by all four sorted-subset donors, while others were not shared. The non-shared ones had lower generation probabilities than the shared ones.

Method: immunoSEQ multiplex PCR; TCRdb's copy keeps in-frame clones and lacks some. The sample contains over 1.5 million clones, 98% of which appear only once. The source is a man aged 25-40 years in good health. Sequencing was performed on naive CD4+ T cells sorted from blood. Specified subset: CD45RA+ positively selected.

The CDR3 region has the DNA TGTGCCAGCAGTTACTCACTAGCGGGGTACTACGAGCAGTACTTC. Translated, it gives CASSYSLAGYYEQYF. The chain uses TRBV6-5 and TRBJ2-7, with TRBD2 matching 10 bases. Germline V gene data show CDR1 as MNHEY and CDR2 as SVGAGI. The CDR3 has 15 amino acids. After removal of 0 bases from V and 3 bases from J, the junction contained 2 bases not matched to a gene.